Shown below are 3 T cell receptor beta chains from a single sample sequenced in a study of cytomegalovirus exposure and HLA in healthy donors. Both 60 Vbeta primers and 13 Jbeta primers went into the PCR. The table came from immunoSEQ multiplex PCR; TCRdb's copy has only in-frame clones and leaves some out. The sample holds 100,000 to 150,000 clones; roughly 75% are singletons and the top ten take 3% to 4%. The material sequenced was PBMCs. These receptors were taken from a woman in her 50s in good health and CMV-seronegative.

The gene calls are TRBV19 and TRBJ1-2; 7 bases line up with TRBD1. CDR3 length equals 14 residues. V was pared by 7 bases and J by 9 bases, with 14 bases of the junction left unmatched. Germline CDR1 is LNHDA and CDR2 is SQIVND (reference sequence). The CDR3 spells CASNWDSSVDSYTF. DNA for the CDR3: TGTGCCAGTAATTGGGACAGCTCAGTGGATAGCTACACCTTC. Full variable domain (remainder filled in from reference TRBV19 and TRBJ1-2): DGGITQSPKYLFRKEGQNVTLSCEQNLNHDAMYWYRQDPGQGLRLIYYSQIVNDFQKGDIAEGYSVSREKKESFPLTVTSAQKNPTAFYLCASNWDSSVDSYTFGSGTRLTVV.

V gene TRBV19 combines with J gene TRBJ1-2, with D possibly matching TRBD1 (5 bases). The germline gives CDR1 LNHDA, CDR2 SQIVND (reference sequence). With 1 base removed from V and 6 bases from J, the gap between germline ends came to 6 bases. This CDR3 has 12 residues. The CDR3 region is CASSIAGNGYTF. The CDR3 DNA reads TGTGCCAGTAGTATAGCAGGGAATGGCTACACCTTC.

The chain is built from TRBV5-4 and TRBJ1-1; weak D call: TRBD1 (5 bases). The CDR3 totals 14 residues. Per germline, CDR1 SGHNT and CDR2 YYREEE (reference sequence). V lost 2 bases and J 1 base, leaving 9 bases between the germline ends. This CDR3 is CASSFQGENTEAFF. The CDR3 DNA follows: TGTGCCAGCAGCTTTCAGGGCGAGAACACTGAAGCTTTCTTT.